This passage covers 20 T cell receptor beta chains from one sample sequenced in a study of blood T cells in healthy people across ages. For the second PCR, which ran for about 6 to 11 cycles, a sample-barcoded 5' primer and a J-beta primer mix were used. One entry per CDR3 protein results from TCRdb running MiXCR on the 5' RACE reads. The sample carries approximately 800,000 distinct CDR3 sequences, about 61% recorded once. The specimen sequenced was blood. The receptor set was obtained from a man aged 35-49 years in good health.

The V call is TRBV28, the J call TRBJ2-7, with 7 bases identical to TRBD2. Germline CDR1 reads MDHEN; CDR2 reads SYDVKM. V was pared by 3 bases and J by 3 bases, with 8 bases of the junction left unmatched. The CDR3 sequence is 15 residues long. In DNA, the CDR3 is TGTGCCAGCAGTTTGGCCGGGACTACCGACTACGAGCAGTACTTC. Its protein is CASSLAGTTDYEQYF.

The chain carries TRBV5-1 and TRBJ2-5; D call uncertain. The CDR3 has 15 residues. Trimming stripped 0 bases from V and 11 bases from J, with 20 bases between. From germline, CDR1 is SGHRS and CDR2 YFSETQ. CDR3: CASSLDGRAYNEQYF. CDR3 nucleotide sequence: TGCGCCAGCAGCTTGGACGGGCGTGCCTACAATGAGCAGTACTTC.

This clonotype showed up just a few times. This chain uses TRBV12-5 with TRBJ2-5, with D unresolved. The J call could be wrong; TRBJ2-7 is a better fit for the DNA end. The germline V gene encodes CDR1 LGHNT and CDR2 FRNRAP. This CDR3 region has 9 residues. Written as DNA, the CDR3 is TGTGCTAGCCCTTACGAGCAGTACTTC. Encoded protein: CASPYEQYF.

Only a few counts were recorded for this clonotype. The chain has TRBV3-1 and TRBJ1-2; tentative D call: TRBD1 (6 bases). The V gene's germline CDR1 is LGHDT and CDR2 YNNKEL (reference sequence). Trimming took off 1 base at V and 0 bases at J, with 9 bases between the two ends. The length of the CDR3 is 15 residues. The CDR3 reads CASSQGTVSNYGYTF. For the CDR3, the DNA is TGTGCCAGCAGCCAAGGGACAGTTTCTAACTATGGCTACACCTTC.

This clonotype has a single count. The genes are TRBV11-2 and TRBJ2-5; D could derive from TRBD1 or TRBD2 (5 bases each). The better agreement between TRBJ2-7 and the DNA end casts doubt on the J call. The CDR3 runs to 15 residues. CDR1 SGHAT and CDR2 FQNNGV come from the germline V gene. In DNA form, the CDR3 reads TGTGCCAGCAGCTCGTTGAGGGGCGCTCATCCCGAGCAGTACTTC. It yields the protein CASSSLRGAHPEQYF.

CDR3 protein: CASSRAGTSGTYEQYF. In DNA form, the CDR3 reads TGTGCCAGCAGCAGAGCCGGGACTAGCGGGACCTACGAGCAGTACTTC. The V call is TRBV5-4, the J call TRBJ2-4; TRBD2 matches at 13 bases. Gene TRBJ2-7 matches the end of the DNA better, so the J call may be wrong. Per germline, CDR1 SGHNT and CDR2 YYREEE (reference sequence). The CDR3 extends over 16 amino acids.

J is TRBJ2-7 and V is TRBV20-1, with TRBD2 identical over 7 bases. CDR3 size: 13 residues. Unmatched junction bases numbered 5, after V lost 3 bases and J lost 3 bases. Germline V gene lookup returns CDR1 DFQATT and CDR2 SNEGSKA (reference sequence). The CDR3 nucleotides read TGCAGTGCTAGTAAAGGGAGGGGCTACGAGCAGTACTTC. Translating it yields CSASKGRGYEQYF.

This clonotype showed up just a few times. This chain connects TRBV7-2 to TRBJ2-3, with TRBD1 identical over 9 bases. This CDR3 is built from 12 residues. The germline gives CDR1 SGHTA, CDR2 FQGNSA. Germline trimming cut 5 bases from V and 12 bases from J; bases unmatched to any gene: 6. CDR3 DNA: TGTGCCAGCAGCGTCCGGGACAGGGAACAGTATTTT. Translated: CASSVRDREQYF.

This clonotype has a handful of counts. The gene calls are TRBV29-1 and TRBJ2-5, with D uncertain. CDR1 is SQVTM, CDR2 ANQGSEA, per germline. Trimming removed 3 bases at V and 5 bases at J, with 7 bases between. There are 11 residues in the CDR3. The CDR3 loop is CSVDHPETQYF. DNA for the CDR3: TGCAGCGTTGATCATCCGGAGACCCAGTACTTC.

The sample holds one count of this clonotype. A read error may account for a junction end that differs from germline. The V and J genes are TRBV27 and TRBJ1-2, with D maybe TRBD1 (6 bases). Germline loops: CDR1 MNHEY, CDR2 SMNVEV (reference sequence). There are 14 residues in the CDR3. The CDR3 reads CTSSWGPENYGYTF. The CDR3 DNA is TGTACCAGCAGCTGGGGGCCCGAAAACTATGGCTACACCTTC.

This clonotype was observed a single time. The chain employs TRBV20-1 and TRBJ2-7; no clear D. The J call may be faulty, since TRBJ2-1 better matches the DNA end. This CDR3 is 15 amino acids long. Germline CDR1 reads DFQATT; CDR2 reads SNEGSKA (reference sequence). In DNA form, the CDR3 reads TGCAGTGCTCCCGACACCCACCCAACCCGTAGCGAGCAGTTCTTC. Translating gives CSAPDTHPTRSEQFF.

This chain connects TRBV27 to TRBJ2-5, with D possibly TRBD2 on 6 matching bases. The tail of the sequence fits TRBJ2-7 better, so the J call may be wrong. The germline V gene encodes CDR1 MNHEY and CDR2 SMNVEV (reference sequence). The CDR3 is made up of 15 amino acids. The DNA of the CDR3 is TGTGCCAGCAGTCCGCGTTGGAGGGTAGGCTACGAGCAGTACTTC. Amino acid sequence: CASSPRWRVGYEQYF.

The table lists this clonotype with a count of one. The chain recombines TRBV12-3 or TRBV12-4 with TRBJ1-5; D gene unclear. V gave up 6 bases and J gave up 0 bases, with 15 bases separating them. The CDR3 sequence is 16 residues long. In DNA, the CDR3 is TGTGCCAGCAGCTCAGGAGGCAGATATAGCAATCAGCCCCAGCATTTT. Translating it yields CASSSGGRYSNQPQHF.

The gene calls are TRBV6-6 and TRBJ2-2, with D possibly being TRBD2 (6 bases). Germline-derived CDR1 and CDR2 are MNHNY and SVGAGI (reference sequence). Trimming left V 2 bases short and J 1 base short, with 11 bases between. The CDR3 has 16 amino acids. The CDR3 sequence: CASSYTRDLNTGELFF. The CDR3 DNA follows: TGTGCCAGCAGTTACACCCGGGACTTGAACACCGGGGAGCTGTTTTTT.

There are a few counts of this clonotype. This chain connects TRBV7-3 to TRBJ2-4; 7 nucleotides agree with TRBD2. CDR1 SGHTA and CDR2 FQGTGA come from the germline V gene. The CDR3 runs 13 residues. The V gene end was trimmed by 5 bases and the J gene end by 13 bases; junction bases not matched to a gene: 11. CDR3 nucleotide sequence: TGTGCCAGCAGCCCCACACCAGGGCGGGAGCAGTACTTC. Amino acid sequence: CASSPTPGREQYF.

The chain is built from TRBV28 and TRBJ1-6; 7 nucleotides align to TRBD1. V gave up 5 bases and J gave up 0 bases; unmatched junction bases: 13. From germline, CDR1 is MDHEN and CDR2 SYDVKM. The CDR3 length is 19 residues. CDR3 in DNA: TGTGCCAGCAGTGCTCTCCCTTCTCGGGACAGCTCCTATAATTCACCCCTCCACTTT. This translates into CASSALPSRDSSYNSPLHF.

CDR3 loop: CASSSEGQGVTEAFF. The CDR3 nucleotides read TGTGCCAGCAGTTCTGAAGGACAGGGAGTCACTGAAGCTTTCTTT. The V and J genes are TRBV2 and TRBJ1-1, with TRBD1 identical over 8 bases. The CDR3 covers 15 residues. Germline V gene lookup returns CDR1 SNHLY and CDR2 FYNNEI. V shed 5 bases, J shed 4 bases, and the junction held 9 bases outside the gene matches.

This clonotype was detected a few times. J is TRBJ1-1 and V is TRBV9; D is ambiguous. The CDR3 spans 13 residues. V dropped 0 bases and J dropped 5 bases, with 8 bases sitting between them. The germline V gene encodes CDR1 SGDLS and CDR2 YYNGEE. The CDR3 DNA sequence: TGTGCCAGCAGCGTAGGGGTTGGGACTGAAGCTTTCTTT. This sequence encodes CASSVGVGTEAFF.

The chain is built from TRBV20-1 and TRBJ1-4, with D hard to call. Germline V gene sequence: CDR1 DFQATT, CDR2 SNEGSKA (reference sequence). CDR3 length: 12 amino acids. V was trimmed by 5 bases and J by 8 bases, leaving 12 bases between them. CDR3 region: CSALNDGEKLFF. In DNA, the CDR3 is TGCAGTGCTTTGAATGACGGGGAAAAACTGTTTTTT.

This clonotype was recorded a few times. This chain uses TRBV2 with TRBJ2-1; weak D call: TRBD1 (6 bases). Per the germline V gene, CDR1 is SNHLY and CDR2 is FYNNEI. Deletions cut 10 bases from V and 2 bases from J, with 15 bases between. The CDR3 length is 14 residues. CDR3 nucleotides: TGTGCCAACAAACCGGGACATCCCTACAATGAGCAGTTCTTC. Amino acids: CANKPGHPYNEQFF.